This is a list of T cell receptor beta chains from one sample in a study of CXCR3-negative and CXCR3-positive naive CD8 T cells. Each CDR3 protein gets one entry in TCRdb, which reprocessed the 5' RACE reads and gives no DNA. The table for this sample gives about 38,000 distinct CDR3 sequences. The material sequenced was memory CD8+ T cells from blood. The origin of the receptors is a human donor in good health. Some clones in this sample may be carry-over from other donors' samples. The CDR3 runs from the conserved cysteine through the conserved F or W. The order of the fields is J gene, V gene, clone size, CDR3 protein. Only some rows state a clone size, as once, few, many or a class for expanded clones.

>TRBJ2-7|TRBV9|NA
CASSAGTTTFHEQYF
>TRBJ1-2|TRBV18|NA
CASSPRDPGRDYGYTF
>TRBJ2-1|TRBV28|NA
CASTARGGAGPNEQFF
>TRBJ2-5|TRBV6-5|NA
CASKGGRKETQYF
>TRBJ1-1|TRBV11-2|medium-sized
CASTFNTGKTEAFF
>TRBJ2-5|TRBV12-3/TRBV12-4|NA
CASSFWGDSMETQYF
>TRBJ2-1|TRBV27|NA
CASSLFIGNEQFF
>TRBJ2-7|TRBV7-9|NA
CASSSTDVSDPSYEQYF
>TRBJ1-6|TRBV20-1|NA
CSAAEGVDNSPLHF
>TRBJ2-1|TRBV29-1|NA
CSVDPLVTGLSNEQFF
>TRBJ2-1|TRBV15|medium-sized
CATSTGDGEQFF
>TRBJ2-5|TRBV12-3/TRBV12-4|NA
CASSWILRETQYF
>TRBJ2-7|TRBV4-3|NA
CASSLIRSFTHEQYF
>TRBJ1-5|TRBV7-6|NA
CASSLVAGNQPQHF
>TRBJ2-2|TRBV5-1|NA
CASRRREELFF
>TRBJ2-1|TRBV7-9|NA
CASSFGGGDYNEQFF
>TRBJ2-6|TRBV15|NA
CATSRETSGANVLTF
>TRBJ2-7|TRBV14|NA
CASSQEATYEQYF
>TRBJ2-5|TRBV28|NA
CASSFRLAGRETQYF
>TRBJ2-3|TRBV28|NA
CASSLTSGRRDTQYF
>TRBJ2-7|TRBV20-1|NA
CSARGLAGRSSYEQYF
>TRBJ2-3|TRBV5-1|NA
CASSSWGSSTDTQYF
>TRBJ2-7|TRBV2|NA
CASGQIIEQYF
>TRBJ2-7|TRBV9|NA
CASSVADRYEQYF
>TRBJ2-7|TRBV28|NA
CASSLNSIYEQYF
>TRBJ1-2|TRBV2|NA
CASSESTWNRGYTF
>TRBJ2-1|TRBV28|NA
CASSERGRGNNEQFF
>TRBJ2-5|TRBV7-2|NA
CAVGEIYGIQETQYF
>TRBJ2-1|TRBV20-1|NA
CSARAWGSYNEQFF
>TRBJ2-7|TRBV14|NA
CASSQVKLTRHEQYF
>TRBJ2-7|TRBV12-5|NA
CASGLNGAGEFYEQYF
>TRBJ2-3|TRBV25-1|NA
CASSPWEREGGTDTQYF
>TRBJ2-3|TRBV20-1|NA
CSARFGGESTDTQYF
>TRBJ2-2|TRBV7-7|NA
CASSQDGLAGVGGELFF
>TRBJ2-7|TRBV9|NA
CASSVVPGRAYEQYF
>TRBJ2-2|TRBV7-8|NA
CASSSLSKTGELFF
>TRBJ2-7|TRBV25-1|NA
CASSEGVGSEQYF
>TRBJ2-7|TRBV12-3/TRBV12-4|NA
CASSRTGSYEQYF
>TRBJ2-1|TRBV5-1|NA
CASSTEVARGTEQFF
>TRBJ2-3|TRBV11-2|NA
CASSSTGGSTDTQYF
>TRBJ2-1|TRBV12-3/TRBV12-4|NA
CASSPLAGVDQKFF
>TRBJ2-5|TRBV29-1|NA
CSVESWETQYF
>TRBJ1-2|TRBV29-1|NA
CSVELTATGLGYTF
>TRBJ2-1|TRBV4-1|NA
CASSQDITWTGPYNEQFF
>TRBJ2-3|TRBV10-3|NA
CAISELAVRPHTDTQYF
>TRBJ2-7|TRBV4-3|NA
CASSPTALGGYEQYF